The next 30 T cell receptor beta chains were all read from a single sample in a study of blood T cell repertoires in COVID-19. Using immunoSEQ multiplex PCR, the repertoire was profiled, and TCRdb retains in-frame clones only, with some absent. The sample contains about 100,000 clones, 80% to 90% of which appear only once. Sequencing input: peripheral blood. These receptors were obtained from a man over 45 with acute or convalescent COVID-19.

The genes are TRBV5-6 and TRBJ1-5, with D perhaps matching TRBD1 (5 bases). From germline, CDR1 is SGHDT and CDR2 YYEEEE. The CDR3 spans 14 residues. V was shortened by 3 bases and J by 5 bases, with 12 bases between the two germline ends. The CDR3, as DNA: TGTGCCAGCAGCTCCCGGGACTCTTATCAGCCCCAGCATTTT. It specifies CASSSRDSYQPQHF.

The CDR3, as DNA: TGTGCCAGCAGTTACGGGAGACCGGGAGAGCGAAGTGAGCAGTTCTTC. It is translated as CASSYGRPGERSEQFF. The chain recombines TRBV6-5 with TRBJ2-1; D is possibly TRBD2 (6 bases). The germline V gene has CDR1 MNHEY and CDR2 SVGAGI. Trimming removed 2 bases at V and 9 bases at J, with 20 bases between. This CDR3 has 16 residues.

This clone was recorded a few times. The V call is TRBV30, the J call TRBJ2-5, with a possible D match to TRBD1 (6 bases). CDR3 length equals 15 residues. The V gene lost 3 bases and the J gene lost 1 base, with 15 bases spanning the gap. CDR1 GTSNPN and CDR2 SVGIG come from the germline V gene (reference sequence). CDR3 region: CAWRETGAVQETQYF. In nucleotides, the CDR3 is TGTGCCTGGAGGGAGACAGGCGCCGTCCAAGAGACCCAGTACTTC.

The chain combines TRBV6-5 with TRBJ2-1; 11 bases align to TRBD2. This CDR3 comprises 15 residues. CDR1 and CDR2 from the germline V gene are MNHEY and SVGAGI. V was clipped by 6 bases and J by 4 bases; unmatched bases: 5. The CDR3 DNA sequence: TGTGCCAGCAGCCTCGGGACTAGCGGTTACAATGAGCAGTTCTTC. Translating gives CASSLGTSGYNEQFF.

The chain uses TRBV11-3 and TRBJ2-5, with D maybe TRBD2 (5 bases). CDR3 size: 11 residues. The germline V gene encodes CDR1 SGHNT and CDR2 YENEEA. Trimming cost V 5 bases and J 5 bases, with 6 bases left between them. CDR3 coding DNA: TGTGCCAGCAGCCCGGGGGAGACCCAGTACTTC. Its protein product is CASSPGETQYF. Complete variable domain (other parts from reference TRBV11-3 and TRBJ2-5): EAGVVQSPRYKIIEKKQPVAFWCNPISGHNTLYWYLQNLGQGPELLIRYENEEAVDDSQLPKDRFSAERLKGVDSTLKIQPAELGDSAVYLCASSPGETQYFGPGTRLLVL.

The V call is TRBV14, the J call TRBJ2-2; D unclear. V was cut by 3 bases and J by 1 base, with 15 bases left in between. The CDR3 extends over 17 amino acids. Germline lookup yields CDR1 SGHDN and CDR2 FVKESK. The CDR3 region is CASSQRSSAMNTGELFF. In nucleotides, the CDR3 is TGTGCCAGCAGCCAGAGGTCGTCAGCGATGAACACCGGGGAGCTGTTTTTT.

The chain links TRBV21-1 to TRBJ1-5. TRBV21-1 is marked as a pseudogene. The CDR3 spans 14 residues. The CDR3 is CASSNVLTNQPQHF. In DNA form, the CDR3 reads TGTGCCAGCAGCAATGTACTTACGAATCAGCCCCAGCATTTT.

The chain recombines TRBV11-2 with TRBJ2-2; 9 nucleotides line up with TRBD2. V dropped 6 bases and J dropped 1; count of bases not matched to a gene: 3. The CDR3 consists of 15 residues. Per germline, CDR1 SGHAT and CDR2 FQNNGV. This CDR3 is CASRQAGGNTGELFF. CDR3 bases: TGTGCCAGCAGACAAGCGGGAGGGAACACCGGGGAGCTGTTTTTT.

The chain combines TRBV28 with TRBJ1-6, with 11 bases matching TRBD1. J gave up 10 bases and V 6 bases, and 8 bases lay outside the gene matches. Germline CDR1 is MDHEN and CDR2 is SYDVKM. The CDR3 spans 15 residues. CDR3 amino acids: CASRAGTGGESPLHF. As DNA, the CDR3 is TGTGCCAGCAGAGCCGGGACAGGGGGGGAATCACCCCTCCACTTT.

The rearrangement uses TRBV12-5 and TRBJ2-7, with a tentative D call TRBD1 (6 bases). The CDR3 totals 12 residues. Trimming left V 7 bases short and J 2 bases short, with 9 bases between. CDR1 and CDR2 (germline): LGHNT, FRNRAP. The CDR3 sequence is CASVGAPYEQYF. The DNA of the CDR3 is TGTGCTAGTGTGGGGGCCCCCTACGAGCAGTACTTC.

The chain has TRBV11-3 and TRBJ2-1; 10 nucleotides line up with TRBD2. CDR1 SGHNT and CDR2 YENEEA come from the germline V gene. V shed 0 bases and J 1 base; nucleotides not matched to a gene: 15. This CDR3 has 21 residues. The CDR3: CASSLDGLGTSAIRSYNEQFF. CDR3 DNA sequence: TGTGCCAGCAGCTTAGATGGCCTCGGGACTAGCGCGATTCGGTCCTACAATGAGCAGTTCTTC.

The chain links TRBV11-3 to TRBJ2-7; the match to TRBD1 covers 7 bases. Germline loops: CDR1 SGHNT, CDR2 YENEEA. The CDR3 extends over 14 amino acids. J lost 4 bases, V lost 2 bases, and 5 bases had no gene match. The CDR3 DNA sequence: TGTGCCAGCAGCTTAAGACAGGGCGCATACGAGCAGTACTTC. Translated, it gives CASSLRQGAYEQYF.

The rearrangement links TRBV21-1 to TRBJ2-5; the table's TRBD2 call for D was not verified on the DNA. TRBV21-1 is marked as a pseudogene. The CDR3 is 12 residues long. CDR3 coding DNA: TGTGCCAGCCTCGCGGGACGGGAGACCCAGTACTTC. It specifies CASLAGRETQYF.

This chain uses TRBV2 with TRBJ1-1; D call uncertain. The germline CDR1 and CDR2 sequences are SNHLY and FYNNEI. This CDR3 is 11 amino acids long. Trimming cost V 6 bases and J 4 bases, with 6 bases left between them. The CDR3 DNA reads TGTGCCAGCAGGGTGCGCACTGAAGCTTTCTTT. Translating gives CASRVRTEAFF.

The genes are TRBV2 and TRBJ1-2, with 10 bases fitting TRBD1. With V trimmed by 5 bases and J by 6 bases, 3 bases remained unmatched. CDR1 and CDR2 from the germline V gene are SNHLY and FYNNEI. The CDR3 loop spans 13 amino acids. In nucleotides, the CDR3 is TGTGCCAGCAGTCGACAGGGGGCTCATGGCTACACCTTC. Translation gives CASSRQGAHGYTF.

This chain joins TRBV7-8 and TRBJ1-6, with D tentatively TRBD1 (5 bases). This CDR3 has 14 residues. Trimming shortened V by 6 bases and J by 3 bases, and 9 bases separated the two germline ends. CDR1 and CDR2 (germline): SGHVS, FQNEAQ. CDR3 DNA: TGTGCCAGCAGTCGGGGGGACTATAATTCACCCCTCCACTTT. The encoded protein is CASSRGDYNSPLHF. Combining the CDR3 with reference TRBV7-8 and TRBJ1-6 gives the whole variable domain GAGVSQSPRYKVAKRGQDVALRCDPISGHVSLFWYQQALGQGPEFLTYFQNEAQLDKSGLPSDRFFAERPEGSVSTLKIQRTQQEDSAVYLCASSRGDYNSPLHFGNGTRLTVT.

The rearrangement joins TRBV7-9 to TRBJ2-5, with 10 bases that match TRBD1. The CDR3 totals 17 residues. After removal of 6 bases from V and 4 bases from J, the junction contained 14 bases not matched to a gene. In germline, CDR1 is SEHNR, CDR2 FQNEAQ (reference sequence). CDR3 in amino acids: CASRHKSGQGISETQYF. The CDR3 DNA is TGTGCCAGCAGGCATAAATCGGGACAGGGGATTTCAGAGACCCAGTACTTC. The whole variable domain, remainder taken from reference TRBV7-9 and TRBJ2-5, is DTGVSQNPRHKITKRGQNVTFRCDPISEHNRLYWYRQTLGQGPEFLTYFQNEAQLEKSRLLSDRFSAERPKGSFSTLEIQRTEQGDSAMYLCASRHKSGQGISETQYFGPGTRLLVL.

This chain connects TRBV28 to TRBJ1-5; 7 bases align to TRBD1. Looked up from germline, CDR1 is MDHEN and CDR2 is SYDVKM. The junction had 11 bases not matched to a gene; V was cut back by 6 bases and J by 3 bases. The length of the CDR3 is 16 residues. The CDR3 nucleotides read TGTGCCAGCAGCATTCCCTACGGACAGGCCAATCAGCCCCAGCATTTT. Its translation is CASSIPYGQANQPQHF. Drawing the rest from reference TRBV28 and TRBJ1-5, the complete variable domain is DVKVTQSSRYLVKRTGEKVFLECVQDMDHENMFWYRQDPGLGLRLIYFSYDVKMKEKGDIPEGYSVSREKKERFSLILESASTNQTSMYLCASSIPYGQANQPQHFGDGTRLSIL.

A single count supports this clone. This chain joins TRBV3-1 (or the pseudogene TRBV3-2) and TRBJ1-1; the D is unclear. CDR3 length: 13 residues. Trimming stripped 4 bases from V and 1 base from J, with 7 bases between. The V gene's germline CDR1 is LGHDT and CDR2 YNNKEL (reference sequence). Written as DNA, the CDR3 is TGTGCCAGCAGCCCCTACCAGAACACTGAAGCTTTCTTT. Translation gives CASSPYQNTEAFF.

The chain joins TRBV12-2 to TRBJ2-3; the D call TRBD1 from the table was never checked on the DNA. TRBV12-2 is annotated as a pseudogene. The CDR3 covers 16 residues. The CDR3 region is CASRLGQPLLTDTQYF. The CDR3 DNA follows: TGTGCAAGTCGCTTGGGACAGCCCCTACTCACAGATACGCAGTATTTT.

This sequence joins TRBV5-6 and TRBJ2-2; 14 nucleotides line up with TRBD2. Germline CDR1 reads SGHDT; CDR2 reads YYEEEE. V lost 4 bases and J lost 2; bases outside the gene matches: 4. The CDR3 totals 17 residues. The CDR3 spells CASSETSGRANTGELFF. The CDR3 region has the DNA TGTGCCAGCAGCGAGACTAGCGGGAGGGCCAACACCGGGGAGCTGTTTTTT. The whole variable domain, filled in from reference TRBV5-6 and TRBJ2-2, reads DAGVTQSPTHLIKTRGQQVTLRCSPKSGHDTVSWYQQALGQGPQFIFQYYEEEERQRGNFPDRFSGHQFPNYSSELNVNALLLGDSALYLCASSETSGRANTGELFFGEGSRLTVL.

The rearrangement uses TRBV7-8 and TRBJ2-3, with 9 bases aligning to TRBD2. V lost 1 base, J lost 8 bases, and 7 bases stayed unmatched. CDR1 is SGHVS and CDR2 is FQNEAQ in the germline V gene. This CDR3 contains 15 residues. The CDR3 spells CASSLGVAGVSTQYF. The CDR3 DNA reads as TGTGCCAGCAGCTTAGGGGTAGCGGGAGTGAGTACGCAGTATTTT.

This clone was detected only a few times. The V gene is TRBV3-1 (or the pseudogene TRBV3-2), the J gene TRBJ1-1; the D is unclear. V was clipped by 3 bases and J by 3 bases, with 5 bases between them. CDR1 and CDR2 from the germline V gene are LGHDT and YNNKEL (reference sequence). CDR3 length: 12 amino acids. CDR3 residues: CASSHSHTEAFF. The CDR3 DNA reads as TGTGCCAGCAGCCACTCCCACACTGAAGCTTTCTTT.

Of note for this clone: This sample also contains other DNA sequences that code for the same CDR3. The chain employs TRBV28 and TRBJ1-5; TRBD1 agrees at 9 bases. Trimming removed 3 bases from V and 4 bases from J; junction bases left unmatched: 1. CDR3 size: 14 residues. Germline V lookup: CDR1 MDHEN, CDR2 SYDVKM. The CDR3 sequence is CASSFGTGNQPQHF. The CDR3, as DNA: TGTGCCAGCAGTTTCGGGACAGGGAATCAGCCCCAGCATTTT. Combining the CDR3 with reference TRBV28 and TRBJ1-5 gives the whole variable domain DVKVTQSSRYLVKRTGEKVFLECVQDMDHENMFWYRQDPGLGLRLIYFSYDVKMKEKGDIPEGYSVSREKKERFSLILESASTNQTSMYLCASSFGTGNQPQHFGDGTRLSIL.

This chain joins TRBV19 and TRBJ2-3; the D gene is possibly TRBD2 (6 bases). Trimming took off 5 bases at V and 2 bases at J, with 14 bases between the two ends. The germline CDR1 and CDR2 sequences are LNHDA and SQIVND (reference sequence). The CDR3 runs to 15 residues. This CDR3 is CASSSGLRTTDTQYF. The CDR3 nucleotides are TGTGCCAGTAGTTCGGGACTCCGGACCACAGATACGCAGTATTTT. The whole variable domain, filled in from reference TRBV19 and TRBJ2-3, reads DGGITQSPKYLFRKEGQNVTLSCEQNLNHDAMYWYRQDPGQGLRLIYYSQIVNDFQKGDIAEGYSVSREKKESFPLTVTSAQKNPTAFYLCASSSGLRTTDTQYFGPGTRLTVL.

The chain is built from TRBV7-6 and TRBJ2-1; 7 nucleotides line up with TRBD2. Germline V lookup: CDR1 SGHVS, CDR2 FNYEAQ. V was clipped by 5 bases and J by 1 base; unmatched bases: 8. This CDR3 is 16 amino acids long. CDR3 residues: CASSPMGGSSYNEQFF. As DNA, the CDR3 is TGTGCCAGCAGCCCCATGGGGGGGTCATCCTACAATGAGCAGTTCTTC.

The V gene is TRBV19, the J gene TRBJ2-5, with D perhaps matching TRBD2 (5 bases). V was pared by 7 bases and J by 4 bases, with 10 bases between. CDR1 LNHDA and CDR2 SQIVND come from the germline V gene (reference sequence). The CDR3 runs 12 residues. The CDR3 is CASIGSGETQYF. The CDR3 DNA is TGTGCCAGTATCGGAAGCGGAGAGACCCAGTACTTC. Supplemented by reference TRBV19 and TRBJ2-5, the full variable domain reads DGGITQSPKYLFRKEGQNVTLSCEQNLNHDAMYWYRQDPGQGLRLIYYSQIVNDFQKGDIAEGYSVSREKKESFPLTVTSAQKNPTAFYLCASIGSGETQYFGPGTRLLVL.

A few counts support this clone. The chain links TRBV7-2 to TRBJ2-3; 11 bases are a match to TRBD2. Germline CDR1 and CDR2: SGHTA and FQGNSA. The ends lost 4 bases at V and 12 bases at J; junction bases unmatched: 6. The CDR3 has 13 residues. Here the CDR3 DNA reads TGTGCCAGCAGCTCGAATAGCGGGAGGGCACAGTATTTT. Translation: CASSSNSGRAQYF.

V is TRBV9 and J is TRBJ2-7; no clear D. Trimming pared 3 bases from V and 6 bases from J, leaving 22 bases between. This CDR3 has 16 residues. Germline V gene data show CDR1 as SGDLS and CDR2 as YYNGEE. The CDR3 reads CASSANPRPGEGEQYF. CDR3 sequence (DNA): TGTGCCAGCAGCGCGAACCCCCGCCCCGGAGAAGGCGAGCAGTACTTC. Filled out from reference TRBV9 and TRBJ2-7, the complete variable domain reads DSGVTQTPKHLITATGQRVTLRCSPRSGDLSVYWYQQSLDQGLQFLIQYYNGEERAKGNILERFSAQQFPDLHSELNLSSLELGDSALYFCASSANPRPGEGEQYFGPGTRLTVT.

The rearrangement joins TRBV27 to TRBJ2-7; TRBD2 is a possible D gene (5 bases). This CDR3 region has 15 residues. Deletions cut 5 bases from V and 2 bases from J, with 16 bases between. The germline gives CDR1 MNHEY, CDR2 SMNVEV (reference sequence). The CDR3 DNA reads TGTGCCAGCAGTCTCGAGAGCGGCAGCACCTACGAGCAGTACTTC. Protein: CASSLESGSTYEQYF.